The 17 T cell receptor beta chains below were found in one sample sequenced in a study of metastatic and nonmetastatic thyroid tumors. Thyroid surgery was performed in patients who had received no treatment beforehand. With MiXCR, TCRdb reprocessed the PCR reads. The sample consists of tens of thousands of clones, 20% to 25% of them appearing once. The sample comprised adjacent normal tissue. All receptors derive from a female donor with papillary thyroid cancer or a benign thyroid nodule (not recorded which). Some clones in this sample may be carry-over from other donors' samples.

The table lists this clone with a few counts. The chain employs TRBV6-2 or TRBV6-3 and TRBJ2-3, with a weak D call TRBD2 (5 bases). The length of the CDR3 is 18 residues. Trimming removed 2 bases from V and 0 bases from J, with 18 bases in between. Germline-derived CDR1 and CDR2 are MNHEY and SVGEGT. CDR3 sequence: CASSYEVLASTSTDTQYF. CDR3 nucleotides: TGTGCCAGCAGTTACGAAGTATTAGCGAGCACTAGCACAGATACGCAGTATTTT.

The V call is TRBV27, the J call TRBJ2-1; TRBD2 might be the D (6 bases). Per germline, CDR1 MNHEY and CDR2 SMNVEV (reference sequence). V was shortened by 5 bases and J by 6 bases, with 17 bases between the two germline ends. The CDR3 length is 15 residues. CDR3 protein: CASSTRGGPPNEQFF. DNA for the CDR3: TGTGCCAGCAGTACTCGCGGAGGGCCCCCCAATGAGCAGTTCTTC.

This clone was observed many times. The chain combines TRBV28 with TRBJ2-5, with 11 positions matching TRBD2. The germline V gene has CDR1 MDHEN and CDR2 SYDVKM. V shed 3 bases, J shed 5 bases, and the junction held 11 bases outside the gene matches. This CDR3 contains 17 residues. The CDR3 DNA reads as TGTGCCAGCAGTTTGCCCTTACTAGCGGGAGATAGGGAGACCCAGTACTTC. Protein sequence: CASSLPLLAGDRETQYF. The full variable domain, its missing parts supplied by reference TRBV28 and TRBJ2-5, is DVKVTQSSRYLVKRTGEKVFLECVQDMDHENMFWYRQDPGLGLRLIYFSYDVKMKEKGDIPEGYSVSREKKERFSLILESASTNQTSMYLCASSLPLLAGDRETQYFGPGTRLLVL.

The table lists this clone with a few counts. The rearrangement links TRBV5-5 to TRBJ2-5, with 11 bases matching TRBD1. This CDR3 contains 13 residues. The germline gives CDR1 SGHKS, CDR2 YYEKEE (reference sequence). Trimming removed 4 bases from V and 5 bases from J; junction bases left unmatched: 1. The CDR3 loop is CASSGTGGETQYF. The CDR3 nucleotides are TGTGCCAGCAGCGGGACAGGGGGGGAGACCCAGTACTTC.

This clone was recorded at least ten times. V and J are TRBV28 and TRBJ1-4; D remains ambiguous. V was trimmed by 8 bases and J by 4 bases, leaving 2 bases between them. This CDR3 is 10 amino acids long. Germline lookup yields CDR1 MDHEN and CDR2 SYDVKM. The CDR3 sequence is CASYNEKLFF. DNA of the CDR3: TGTGCCAGCTATAATGAAAAACTGTTTTTT.

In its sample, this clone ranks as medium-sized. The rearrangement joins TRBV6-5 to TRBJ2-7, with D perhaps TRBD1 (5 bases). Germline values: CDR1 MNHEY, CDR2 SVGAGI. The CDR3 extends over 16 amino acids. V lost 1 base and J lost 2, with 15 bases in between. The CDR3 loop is CASSYYPRRVAYEQYF. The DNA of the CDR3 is TGTGCCAGCAGTTACTACCCTCGCAGGGTCGCCTACGAGCAGTACTTC.

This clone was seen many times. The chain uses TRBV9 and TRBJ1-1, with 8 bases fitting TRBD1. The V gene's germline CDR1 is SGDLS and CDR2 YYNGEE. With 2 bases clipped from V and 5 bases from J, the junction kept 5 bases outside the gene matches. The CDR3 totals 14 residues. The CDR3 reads CASSVAGGGTEAFF. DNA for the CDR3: TGTGCCAGCAGCGTCGCAGGGGGCGGAACTGAAGCTTTCTTT.

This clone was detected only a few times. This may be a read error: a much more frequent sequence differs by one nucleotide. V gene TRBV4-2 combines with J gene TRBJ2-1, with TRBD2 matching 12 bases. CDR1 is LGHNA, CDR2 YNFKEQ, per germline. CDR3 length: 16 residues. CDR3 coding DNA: TGTGCCAGCAGCACCCCGACTAGCGGGAGCATAAATGAGCAGCTCTTC. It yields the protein CASSTPTSGSINEQLF.

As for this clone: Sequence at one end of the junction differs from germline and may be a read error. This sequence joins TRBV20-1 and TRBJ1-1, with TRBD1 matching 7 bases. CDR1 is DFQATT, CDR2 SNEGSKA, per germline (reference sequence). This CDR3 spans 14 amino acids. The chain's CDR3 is CSARKGAMNTEAFF. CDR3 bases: TGCAGCGCTCGGAAGGGGGCGATGAACACTGAAGCCTTCTTT.

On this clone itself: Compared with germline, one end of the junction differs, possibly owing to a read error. The CDR3 region is CAISEREGNQPQHF. The DNA for the CDR3 is TGTGCCATCAGTGAGAGGGAGGGGAATCAGCCCCAGCATTTT. The gene calls are TRBV6-1 and TRBJ1-5, with D perhaps matching TRBD1 (5 bases). From germline, CDR1 is MNHNS and CDR2 SASEGT. The CDR3 covers 14 residues.

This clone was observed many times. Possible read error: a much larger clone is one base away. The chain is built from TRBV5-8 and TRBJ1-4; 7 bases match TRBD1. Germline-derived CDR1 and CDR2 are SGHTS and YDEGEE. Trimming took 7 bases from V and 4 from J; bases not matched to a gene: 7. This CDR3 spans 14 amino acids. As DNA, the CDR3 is TGTGCCAGCGGTTCCGGGACAGATAATGAAAAACTGTTTTTT. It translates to CASGSGTDNEKLFF.

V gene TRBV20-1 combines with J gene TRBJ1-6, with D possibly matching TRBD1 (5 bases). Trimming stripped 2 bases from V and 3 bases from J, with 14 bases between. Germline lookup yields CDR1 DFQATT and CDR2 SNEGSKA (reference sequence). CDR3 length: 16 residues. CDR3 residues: CSARMGGIDYNSPLHF. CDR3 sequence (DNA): TGCAGTGCTAGAATGGGGGGGATTGACTATAATTCACCCCTCCACTTT.

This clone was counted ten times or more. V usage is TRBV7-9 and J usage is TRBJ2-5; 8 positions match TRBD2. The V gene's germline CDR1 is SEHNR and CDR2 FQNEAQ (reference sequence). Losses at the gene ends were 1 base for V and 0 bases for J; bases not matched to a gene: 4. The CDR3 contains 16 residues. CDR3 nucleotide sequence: TGTGCCAGCAGCTTAGAGGCGGGGGGCTACCAAGAGACCCAGTACTTC. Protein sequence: CASSLEAGGYQETQYF.

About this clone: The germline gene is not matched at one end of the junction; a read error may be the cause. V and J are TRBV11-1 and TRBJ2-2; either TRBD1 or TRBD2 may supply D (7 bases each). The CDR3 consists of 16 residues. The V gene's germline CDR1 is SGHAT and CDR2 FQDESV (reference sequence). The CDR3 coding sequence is TGTGCCGGCAGCTTTTCCAGGGGGGGAACCAACTGGGAGCTGTTTTTT. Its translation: CAGSFSRGGTNWELFF.

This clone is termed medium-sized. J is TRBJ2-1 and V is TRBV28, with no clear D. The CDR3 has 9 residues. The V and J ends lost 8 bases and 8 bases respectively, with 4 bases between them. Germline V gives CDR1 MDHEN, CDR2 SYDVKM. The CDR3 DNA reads TGTGCCAGCGGGCATGAGCAGTTCTTC. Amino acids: CASGHEQFF.

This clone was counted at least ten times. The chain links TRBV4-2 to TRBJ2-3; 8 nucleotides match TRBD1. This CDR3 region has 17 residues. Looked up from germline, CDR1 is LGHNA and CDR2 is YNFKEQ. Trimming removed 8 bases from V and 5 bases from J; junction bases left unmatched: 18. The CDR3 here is CASGHQQGQGAGDTQYF. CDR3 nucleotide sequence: TGTGCCAGCGGACACCAACAAGGGCAGGGGGCGGGAGATACGCAGTATTTT.

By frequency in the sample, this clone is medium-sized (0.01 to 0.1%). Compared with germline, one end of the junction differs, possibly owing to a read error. CDR3: CASSGDYEQYF. The CDR3 DNA follows: TGTGCCAGCTCAGGGGACTACGAACAGTACTTC. The V and J genes are TRBV6-1 and TRBJ2-7, with TRBD2 as a possible D gene (7 bases). CDR1 and CDR2 from the germline V gene are MNHNS and SASEGT. The CDR3 extends over 11 amino acids.